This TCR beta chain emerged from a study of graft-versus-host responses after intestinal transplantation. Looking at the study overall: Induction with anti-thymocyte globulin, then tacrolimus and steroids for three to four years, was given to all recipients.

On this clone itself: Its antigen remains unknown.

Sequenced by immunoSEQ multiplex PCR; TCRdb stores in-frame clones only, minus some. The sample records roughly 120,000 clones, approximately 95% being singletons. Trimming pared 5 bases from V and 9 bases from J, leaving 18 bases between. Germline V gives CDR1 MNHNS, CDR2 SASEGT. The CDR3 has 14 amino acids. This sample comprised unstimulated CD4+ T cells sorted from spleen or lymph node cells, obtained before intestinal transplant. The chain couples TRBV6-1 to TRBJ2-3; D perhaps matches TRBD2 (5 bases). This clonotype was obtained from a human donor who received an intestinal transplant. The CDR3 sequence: CASSQRQLVQTQYF. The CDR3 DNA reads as TGTGCCAGCAGTCAGCGCCAACTAGTCCAAACGCAGTATTTT.